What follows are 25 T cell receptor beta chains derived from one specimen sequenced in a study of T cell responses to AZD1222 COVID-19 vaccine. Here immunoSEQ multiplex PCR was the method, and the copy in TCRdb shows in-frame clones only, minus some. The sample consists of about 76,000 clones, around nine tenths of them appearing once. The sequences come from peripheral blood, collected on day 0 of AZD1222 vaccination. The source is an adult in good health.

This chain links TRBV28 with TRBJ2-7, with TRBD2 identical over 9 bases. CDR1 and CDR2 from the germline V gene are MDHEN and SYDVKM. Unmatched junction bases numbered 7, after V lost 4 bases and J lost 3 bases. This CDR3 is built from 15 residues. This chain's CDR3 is CASSSPGSGSYEQYF. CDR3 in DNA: TGTGCCAGCAGTTCCCCTGGTAGCGGGAGCTACGAGCAGTACTTC. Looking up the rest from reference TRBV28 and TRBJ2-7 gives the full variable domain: DVKVTQSSRYLVKRTGEKVFLECVQDMDHENMFWYRQDPGLGLRLIYFSYDVKMKEKGDIPEGYSVSREKKERFSLILESASTNQTSMYLCASSSPGSGSYEQYFGPGTRLTVT.

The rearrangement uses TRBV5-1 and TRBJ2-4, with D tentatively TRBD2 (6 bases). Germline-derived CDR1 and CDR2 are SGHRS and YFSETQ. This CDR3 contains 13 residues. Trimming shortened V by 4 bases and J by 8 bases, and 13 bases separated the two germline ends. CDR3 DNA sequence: TGCGCCAGCAGCCCGGGGAGGCTAGACATTCAGTACTTC. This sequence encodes CASSPGRLDIQYF.

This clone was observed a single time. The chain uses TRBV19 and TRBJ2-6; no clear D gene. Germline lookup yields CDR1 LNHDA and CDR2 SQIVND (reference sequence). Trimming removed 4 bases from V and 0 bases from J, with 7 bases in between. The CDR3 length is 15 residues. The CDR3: CASSKPNSGANVLTF. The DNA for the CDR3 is TGTGCCAGTAGTAAGCCAAACTCTGGGGCCAACGTCCTGACTTTC.

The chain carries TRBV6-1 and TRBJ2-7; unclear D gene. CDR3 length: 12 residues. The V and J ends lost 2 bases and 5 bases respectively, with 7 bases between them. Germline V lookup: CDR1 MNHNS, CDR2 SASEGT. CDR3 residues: CASSESGHEQYF. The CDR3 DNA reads TGTGCCAGCAGTGAATCTGGGCACGAGCAGTACTTC.

The CDR3, as DNA: TGTGCCAGCAGCCCGACAGGGGTTCATGAAAAACTGTTTTTT. Translated, it gives CASSPTGVHEKLFF. The genes are TRBV5-6 and TRBJ1-4, with 8 bases lining up with TRBD1. The CDR3 is made up of 14 amino acids. The germline gives CDR1 SGHDT, CDR2 YYEEEE. V shed 4 bases, J shed 6 bases, and the junction held 5 bases outside the gene matches.

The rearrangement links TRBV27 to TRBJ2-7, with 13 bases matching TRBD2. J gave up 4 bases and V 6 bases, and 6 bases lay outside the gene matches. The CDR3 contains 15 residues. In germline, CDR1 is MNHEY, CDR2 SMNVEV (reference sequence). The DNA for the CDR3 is TGTGCCAGCAGCCCCGGACTAGCGGGAGTATACGAGCAGTACTTC. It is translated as CASSPGLAGVYEQYF.

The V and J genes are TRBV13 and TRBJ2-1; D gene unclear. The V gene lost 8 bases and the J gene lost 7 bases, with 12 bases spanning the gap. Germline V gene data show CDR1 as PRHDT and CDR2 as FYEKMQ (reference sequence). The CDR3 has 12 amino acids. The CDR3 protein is CASSTEGNEQFF. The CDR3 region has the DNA TGTGCCAGCTCCACAGAAGGGAATGAGCAGTTCTTC.

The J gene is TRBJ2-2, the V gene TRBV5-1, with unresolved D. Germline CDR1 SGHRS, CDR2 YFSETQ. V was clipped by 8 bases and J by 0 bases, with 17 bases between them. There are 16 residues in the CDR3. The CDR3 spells CASKRVPVANTGELFF. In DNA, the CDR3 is TGCGCCAGTAAAAGGGTGCCGGTAGCGAACACCGGGGAGCTGTTTTTT. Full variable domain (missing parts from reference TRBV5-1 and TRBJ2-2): KAGVTQTPRYLIKTRGQQVTLSCSPISGHRSVSWYQQTPGQGLQFLFEYFSETQRNKGNFPGRFSGRQFSNSRSEMNVSTLELGDSALYLCASKRVPVANTGELFFGEGSRLTVL.

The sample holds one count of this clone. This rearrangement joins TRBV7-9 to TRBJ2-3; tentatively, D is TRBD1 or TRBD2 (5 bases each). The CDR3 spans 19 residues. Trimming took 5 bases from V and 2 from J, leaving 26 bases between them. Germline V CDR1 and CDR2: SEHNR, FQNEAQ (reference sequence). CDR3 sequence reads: CASSPRSSGAEGNTDTQYF. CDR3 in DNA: TGTGCCAGCAGCCCACGGTCTTCTGGCGCCGAGGGGAACACAGATACGCAGTATTTT.

This CDR3 reads CASSLRTSLAELFF. CDR3 bases: TGTGCCAGCAGCCTCCGGACTAGCCTGGCGGAGCTGTTTTTT. The chain employs TRBV7-6 and TRBJ2-2; 8 bases agree with TRBD2. Germline CDR1 is SGHVS and CDR2 is FNYEAQ. After removal of 5 bases from V and 10 bases from J, the junction contained 9 bases not matched to a gene. The CDR3 consists of 14 residues.

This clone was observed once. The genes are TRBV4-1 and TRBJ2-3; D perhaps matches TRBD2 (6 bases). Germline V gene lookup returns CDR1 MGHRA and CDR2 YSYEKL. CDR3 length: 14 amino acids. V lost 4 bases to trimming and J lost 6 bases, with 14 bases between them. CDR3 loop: CASSLTRGEDTQYF. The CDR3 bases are TGCGCCAGCAGCCTCACTCGCGGGGAGGATACGCAGTATTTT.

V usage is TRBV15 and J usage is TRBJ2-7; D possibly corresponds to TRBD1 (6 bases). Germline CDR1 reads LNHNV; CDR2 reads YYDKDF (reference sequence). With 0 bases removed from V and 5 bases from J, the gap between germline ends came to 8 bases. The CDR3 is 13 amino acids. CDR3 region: CATSRDRGHEQYV. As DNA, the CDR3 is TGTGCCACCAGCAGAGACAGGGGCCACGAGCAGTACGTC.

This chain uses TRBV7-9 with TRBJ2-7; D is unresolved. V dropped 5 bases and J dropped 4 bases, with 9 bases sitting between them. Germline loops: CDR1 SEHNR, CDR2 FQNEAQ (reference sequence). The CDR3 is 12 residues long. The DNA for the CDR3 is TGTGCCAGCAGCCTTTGGGATTACGAGCAGTACTTC. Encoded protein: CASSLWDYEQYF.

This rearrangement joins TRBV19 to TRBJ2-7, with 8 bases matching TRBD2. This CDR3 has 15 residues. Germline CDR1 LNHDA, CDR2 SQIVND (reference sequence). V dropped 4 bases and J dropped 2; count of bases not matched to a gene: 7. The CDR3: CASSTPGGRTYEQYF. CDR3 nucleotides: TGTGCCAGTAGTACCCCAGGCGGGAGGACCTACGAGCAGTACTTC.

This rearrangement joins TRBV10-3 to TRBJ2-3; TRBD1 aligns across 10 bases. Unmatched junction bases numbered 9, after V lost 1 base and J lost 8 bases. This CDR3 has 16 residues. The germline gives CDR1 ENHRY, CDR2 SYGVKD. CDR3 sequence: CAISEFRDRGLGTQYF. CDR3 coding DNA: TGTGCCATCAGTGAGTTCCGGGACAGGGGATTGGGTACGCAGTATTTT.

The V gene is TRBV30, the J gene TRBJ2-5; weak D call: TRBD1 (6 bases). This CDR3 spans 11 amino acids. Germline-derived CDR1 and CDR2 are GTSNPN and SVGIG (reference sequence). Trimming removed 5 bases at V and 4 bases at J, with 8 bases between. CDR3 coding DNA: TGTGCCTGGTCAGGGGTAGAGACCCAGTACTTC. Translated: CAWSGVETQYF.

The CDR3 here is CASSTGLSGGTNHILSTDTQYF. The CDR3 DNA follows: TGTGCCAGCAGCACAGGACTTAGCGGGGGGACTAACCACATACTTAGCACAGATACGCAGTATTTT. V usage is TRBV7-9 and J usage is TRBJ2-3; 10 bases are a match to TRBD2. Germline V gives CDR1 SEHNR, CDR2 FQNEAQ (reference sequence). CDR3 size: 22 residues. V shed 5 bases and J 0 bases; nucleotides not matched to a gene: 23.

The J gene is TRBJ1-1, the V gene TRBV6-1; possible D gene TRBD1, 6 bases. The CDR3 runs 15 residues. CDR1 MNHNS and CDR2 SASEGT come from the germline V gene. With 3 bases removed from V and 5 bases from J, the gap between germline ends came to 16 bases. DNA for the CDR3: TGTGCCAGCAGTGAGCAACAGGGCGTGGGGACTGAAGCTTTCTTT. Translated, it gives CASSEQQGVGTEAFF.

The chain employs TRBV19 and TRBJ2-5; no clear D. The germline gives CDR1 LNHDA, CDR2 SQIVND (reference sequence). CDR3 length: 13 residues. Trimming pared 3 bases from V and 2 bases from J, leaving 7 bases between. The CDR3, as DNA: TGTGCCAGTAGTATTGTATCTCAAGAGACCCAGTACTTC. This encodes CASSIVSQETQYF. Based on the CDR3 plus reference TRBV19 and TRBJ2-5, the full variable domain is DGGITQSPKYLFRKEGQNVTLSCEQNLNHDAMYWYRQDPGQGLRLIYYSQIVNDFQKGDIAEGYSVSREKKESFPLTVTSAQKNPTAFYLCASSIVSQETQYFGPGTRLLVL.

CDR3 sequence (DNA): TGTGCCAGCAGCTTAGATCGTGCGCGTGAGCAGTTCTTC. Translating it yields CASSLDRAREQFF. The rearrangement uses TRBV11-3 and TRBJ2-1, with D unclear. The CDR3 consists of 13 residues. From germline, CDR1 is SGHNT and CDR2 YENEEA. Between the trimmed V and J ends, which lost 0 bases and 9 bases, there was a span of 9 bases.

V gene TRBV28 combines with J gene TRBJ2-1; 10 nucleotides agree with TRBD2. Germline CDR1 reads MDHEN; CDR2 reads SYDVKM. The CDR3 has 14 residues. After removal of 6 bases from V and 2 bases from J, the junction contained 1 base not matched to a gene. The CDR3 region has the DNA TGTGCCAGCAGAGGACTAGCGGCCTACAATGAGCAGTTCTTC. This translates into CASRGLAAYNEQFF.

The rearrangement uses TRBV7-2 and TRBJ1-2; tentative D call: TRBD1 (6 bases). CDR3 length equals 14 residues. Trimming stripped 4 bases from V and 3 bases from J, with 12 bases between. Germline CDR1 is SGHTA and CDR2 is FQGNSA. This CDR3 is CASSWGGTDYGYTF. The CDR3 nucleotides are TGTGCCAGCAGCTGGGGGGGCACTGACTATGGCTACACCTTC.

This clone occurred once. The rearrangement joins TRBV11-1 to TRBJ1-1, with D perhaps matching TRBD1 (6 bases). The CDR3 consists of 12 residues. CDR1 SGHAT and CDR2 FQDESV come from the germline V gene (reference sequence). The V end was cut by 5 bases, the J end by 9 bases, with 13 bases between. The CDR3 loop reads CASSPGGRKAFF. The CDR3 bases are TGTGCCAGCAGCCCTGGGGGCAGAAAAGCTTTCTTT.

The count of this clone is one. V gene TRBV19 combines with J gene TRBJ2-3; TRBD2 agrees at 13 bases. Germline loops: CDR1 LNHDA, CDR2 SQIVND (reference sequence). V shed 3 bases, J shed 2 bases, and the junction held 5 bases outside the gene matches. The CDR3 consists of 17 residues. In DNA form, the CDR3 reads TGTGCCAGTAGTATTGGGACTAGCGGGGCCTCCACAGATACGCAGTATTTT. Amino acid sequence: CASSIGTSGASTDTQYF.

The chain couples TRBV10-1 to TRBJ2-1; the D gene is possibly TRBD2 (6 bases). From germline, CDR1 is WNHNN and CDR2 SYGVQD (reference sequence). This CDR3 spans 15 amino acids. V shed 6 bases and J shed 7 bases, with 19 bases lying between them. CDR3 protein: CASRAEGLASNEQFF. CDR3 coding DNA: TGCGCCAGCAGAGCCGAGGGACTGGCTAGTAATGAGCAGTTCTTC.